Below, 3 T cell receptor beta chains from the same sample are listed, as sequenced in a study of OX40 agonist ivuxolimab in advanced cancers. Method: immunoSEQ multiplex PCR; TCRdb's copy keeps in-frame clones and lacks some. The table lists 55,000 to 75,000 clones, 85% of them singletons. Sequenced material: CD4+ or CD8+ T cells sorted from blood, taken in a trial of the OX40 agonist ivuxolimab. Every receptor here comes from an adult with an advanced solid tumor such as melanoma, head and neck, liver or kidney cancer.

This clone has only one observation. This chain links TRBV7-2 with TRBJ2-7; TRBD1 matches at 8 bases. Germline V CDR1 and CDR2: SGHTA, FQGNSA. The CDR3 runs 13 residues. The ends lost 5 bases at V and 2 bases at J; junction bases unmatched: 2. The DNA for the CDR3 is TGTGCCAGCAGCGGGGGACAGGCCTACGAGCAGTACTTC. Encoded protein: CASSGGQAYEQYF.

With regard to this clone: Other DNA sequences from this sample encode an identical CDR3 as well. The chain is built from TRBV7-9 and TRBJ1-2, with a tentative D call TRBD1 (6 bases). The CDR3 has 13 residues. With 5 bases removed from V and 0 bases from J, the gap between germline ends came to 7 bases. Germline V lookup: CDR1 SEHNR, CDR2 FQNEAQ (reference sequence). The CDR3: CASSRDTNYGYTF. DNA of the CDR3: TGTGCCAGCAGCCGGGACACTAACTATGGCTACACCTTC. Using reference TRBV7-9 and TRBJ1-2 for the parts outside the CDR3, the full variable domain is DTGVSQNPRHKITKRGQNVTFRCDPISEHNRLYWYRQTLGQGPEFLTYFQNEAQLEKSRLLSDRFSAERPKGSFSTLEIQRTEQGDSAMYLCASSRDTNYGYTFGSGTRLTVV.

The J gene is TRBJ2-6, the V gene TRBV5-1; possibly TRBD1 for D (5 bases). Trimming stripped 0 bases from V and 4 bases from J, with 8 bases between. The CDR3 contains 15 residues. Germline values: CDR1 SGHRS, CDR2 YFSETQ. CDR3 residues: CASSLEGAGANVLTF. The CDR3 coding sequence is TGCGCCAGCAGCTTGGAAGGGGCCGGGGCCAACGTCCTGACTTTC.